The next 18 T cell receptor beta chains were all read from a single sample in a study of blood T cell repertoires in COVID-19. Some clones are missing from TCRdb's copy, which holds only in-frame ones; the method was immunoSEQ multiplex PCR. This table has over 250,000 clones, approximately 89% appearing once. Input material: peripheral blood. These receptors all come from a woman aged 55-70 years with acute or convalescent COVID-19.

This chain links TRBV11-2 with TRBJ2-2; possibly TRBD1 for D (6 bases). The CDR3 runs to 14 residues. Trimming took off 5 bases at V and 1 base at J, with 8 bases between the two ends. Germline-derived CDR1 and CDR2 are SGHAT and FQNNGV. This CDR3 is CASSRTVNTGELFF. The CDR3 DNA reads TGTGCCAGCAGCAGGACAGTGAACACCGGGGAGCTGTTTTTT.

This chain uses TRBV7-9 with TRBJ1-5, with D perhaps matching TRBD1 (6 bases). V gave up 4 bases and J gave up 4 bases, with 11 bases separating them. The CDR3 sequence is 14 residues long. Germline loops: CDR1 SEHNR, CDR2 FQNEAQ (reference sequence). In nucleotides, the CDR3 is TGTGCCAGCAGCTCACAGGGTGGAAATCAGCCCCAGCATTTT. Its protein product is CASSSQGGNQPQHF.

The V call is TRBV11-3, the J call TRBJ1-6; the D is unclear. This CDR3 comprises 13 residues. Trimming left V 3 bases short and J 7 bases short, with 7 bases between. Germline CDR1 reads SGHNT; CDR2 reads YENEEA. In nucleotides, the CDR3 is TGTGCCAGCAGCTTGCGCCGAAATTCACCCCTCCACTTT. It encodes CASSLRRNSPLHF.

This chain links TRBV10-3 with TRBJ2-1, with 16 positions matching TRBD2. Trimming took 11 bases from V and 6 from J; bases not matched to a gene: 10. This CDR3 is built from 16 residues. In germline, CDR1 is ENHRY, CDR2 SYGVKD. CDR3 DNA: TGTGCCTCCGGGACTAGCGGGGGGGGCCATCCCAATGAGCAGTTCTTC. Translated: CASGTSGGGHPNEQFF.

The chain joins TRBV3-1 (or the pseudogene TRBV3-2) to TRBJ1-6; no reliable D call. Germline V gene sequence: CDR1 LGHDT, CDR2 YNNKEL (reference sequence). V dropped 0 bases and J dropped 10 bases, with 13 bases sitting between them. The CDR3 has 15 amino acids. This CDR3 reads CASSQDAGIGSPLHF. CDR3 bases: TGTGCCAGCAGCCAAGATGCAGGTATTGGCTCACCCCTCCACTTT.

The chain employs TRBV5-4 and TRBJ2-5; TRBD2 matches 8 bases. CDR1 is SGHNT and CDR2 is YYREEE in the germline V gene (reference sequence). The J segment lost 5 bases and the V segment lost 4 bases, leaving 7 bases of the junction unmatched. This CDR3 is built from 14 residues. CDR3 region: CASSTGGAEETQYF. CDR3 nucleotide sequence: TGTGCCAGCAGCACCGGGGGGGCCGAGGAGACCCAGTACTTC.

As concerns this clone: Other DNA sequences of this sample code for an identical CDR3. The J gene is TRBJ2-1, the V gene TRBV5-5; TRBD1 matches 9 bases. This CDR3 is built from 15 residues. Germline V gene lookup returns CDR1 SGHKS and CDR2 YYEKEE (reference sequence). Unmatched junction bases numbered 3, after V lost 4 bases and J lost 1 base. CDR3 coding DNA: TGTGCCAGCAGCCCGGGACAGGGATCCTACAATGAGCAGTTCTTC. The encoded protein is CASSPGQGSYNEQFF.

The chain combines TRBV18 with TRBJ2-3; tentative D call: TRBD2 (5 bases). The V end lost 4 bases, the J end lost 4 bases, and 18 bases lay between the germline ends. The CDR3 is made up of 16 amino acids. Germline V lookup: CDR1 KGHSH, CDR2 LQKENI. Written as DNA, the CDR3 is TGTGCCAGCTCACAGGACTCCAGTCTAACCCCAGATACGCAGTATTTT. Its protein is CASSQDSSLTPDTQYF.

This chain uses TRBV7-3 with TRBJ2-2, with 10 bases matching TRBD1. The CDR3 has 15 residues. Germline lookup yields CDR1 SGHTA and CDR2 FQGTGA. Trimming took 6 bases from V and 2 from J; bases not matched to a gene: 3. The CDR3 spells CASSSTGGNTGELFF. CDR3 bases: TGTGCCAGCAGTTCGACAGGGGGCAACACCGGGGAGCTGTTTTTT. Complete variable domain (other parts from reference TRBV7-3 and TRBJ2-2): GAGVSQTPSNKVTEKGKYVELRCDPISGHTALYWYRQSLGQGPEFLIYFQGTGAADDSGLPNDRFFAVRPEGSVSTLKIQRTERGDSAVYLCASSSTGGNTGELFFGEGSRLTVL.

With respect to this clone: The same CDR3 can be traced to other DNA sequences in this sample. This rearrangement joins TRBV18 to TRBJ1-1, with 8 bases identical to TRBD1. The CDR3 totals 15 residues. Trimming removed 3 bases from V and 1 base from J; junction bases left unmatched: 4. CDR1 is KGHSH, CDR2 LQKENI, per germline. The CDR3 DNA sequence: TGTGCCAGCTCACCCCTCGGACAGGGGAACACTGAAGCTTTCTTT. Translation: CASSPLGQGNTEAFF.

This chain uses TRBV7-3 with TRBJ2-7; D possibly corresponds to TRBD1 (7 bases). V was clipped by 5 bases and J by 1 base, with 15 bases between them. This CDR3 is 15 amino acids long. CDR1 is SGHTA and CDR2 is FQGTGA in the germline V gene. The CDR3 protein is CASSQGGDSSYEQYF. The DNA for the CDR3 is TGTGCCAGCAGCCAGGGGGGAGACTCTTCCTACGAGCAGTACTTC.

The chain employs TRBV19 and TRBJ2-7, with TRBD2 matching 11 bases. The J segment lost 2 bases and the V segment lost 5 bases, leaving 5 bases of the junction unmatched. Looked up from germline, CDR1 is LNHDA and CDR2 is SQIVND (reference sequence). The CDR3 loop spans 15 amino acids. The CDR3 loop reads CASSVLAGETYEQYF. In DNA form, the CDR3 reads TGTGCCAGTAGTGTACTAGCGGGGGAGACCTACGAGCAGTACTTC.

V gene TRBV19 combines with J gene TRBJ1-3; D gene ambiguous. Deletions cut 3 bases from V and 7 bases from J, with 13 bases between. The CDR3 has 14 residues. Germline CDR1 is LNHDA and CDR2 is SQIVND (reference sequence). This CDR3 reads CASSMTVGINTIYF. The CDR3 DNA sequence: TGTGCCAGTAGTATGACGGTCGGGATTAACACCATATATTTT.

The V call is TRBV19, the J call TRBJ2-1, with 9 bases fitting TRBD2. Germline V gene data show CDR1 as LNHDA and CDR2 as SQIVND (reference sequence). Losses at the gene ends were 5 bases for V and 3 bases for J; bases not matched to a gene: 11. The CDR3 consists of 17 residues. The CDR3 DNA follows: TGTGCCAGTAGTGAAGGGCGGGGGGGCCATCTCTACAATGAGCAGTTCTTC. It specifies CASSEGRGGHLYNEQFF. Combining the CDR3 with reference TRBV19 and TRBJ2-1 gives the whole variable domain DGGITQSPKYLFRKEGQNVTLSCEQNLNHDAMYWYRQDPGQGLRLIYYSQIVNDFQKGDIAEGYSVSREKKESFPLTVTSAQKNPTAFYLCASSEGRGGHLYNEQFFGPGTRLTVL.

This sequence joins TRBV6-2 or TRBV6-3 and TRBJ2-7, with TRBD2 matching over 11 bases. Germline-derived CDR1 and CDR2 are MNHEY and SVGEGT. There are 15 residues in the CDR3. With V trimmed by 6 bases and J by 3 bases, 7 bases remained unmatched. The CDR3 sequence is CASSLAGGLNYEQYF. For the CDR3, the DNA is TGTGCCAGCAGCCTAGCGGGGGGCCTAAACTACGAGCAGTACTTC.

CDR3 loop: CASSRGYYNEQFF. In DNA form, the CDR3 reads TGTGCCAGCAGCAGGGGATACTACAATGAGCAGTTCTTC. V and J are TRBV6-5 and TRBJ2-1; weak D call: TRBD1 (6 bases). The germline V and J ends were trimmed by 6 bases and 3 bases, with 9 bases remaining between them. This CDR3 has 13 residues. The germline V gene has CDR1 MNHEY and CDR2 SVGAGI.

V gene TRBV28 combines with J gene TRBJ2-2; 9 bases align to TRBD1. Unmatched junction bases numbered 16, after V lost 5 bases and J lost 9 bases. The CDR3 sequence is 17 residues long. From germline, CDR1 is MDHEN and CDR2 SYDVKM. The CDR3 here is CASSHDRGSTRVRELFF. CDR3 nucleotides: TGTGCCAGCAGTCACGACAGGGGGAGTACACGGGTCCGGGAGCTGTTTTTT.

This chain links TRBV28 with TRBJ1-2, with 11 bases aligning to TRBD1. Germline CDR1 reads MDHEN; CDR2 reads SYDVKM. This CDR3 has 16 amino acids. The J segment lost 0 bases and the V segment lost 6 bases, leaving 6 bases of the junction unmatched. CDR3 DNA sequence: TGTGCCAGCAGCCCTGGACAGGGGGCCTCTAACTATGGCTACACCTTC. It translates to CASSPGQGASNYGYTF.